The rows below give T cell receptor beta chains drawn from one sample of a study of CD4 T cells in relation to SARS-CoV-2 and coronaviruses. Profiled with immunoSEQ multiplex PCR; TCRdb holds only in-frame clones, not every one. The sample holds 35,000 to 50,000 clones; more than 65% are singletons and the top ten take 1.1% to 1.5%. No antigen has been identified for these receptors. The sample was naive CD4+ T cells from PBMCs, cultured in vitro. These receptors were collected from an adult with COVID-19. Both conserved end residues are part of each CDR3. A D gene is named only where the DNA matches it firmly. Clone size is not always given. Where it is, it says once, few, many or a class for expanded clones.

J gene: TRBJ2-3
clone size: -
V gene: TRBV3-1/TRBV3-2
D gene: TRBD2
CDR3 DNA: TGTGCCAGCAGCCGACTAGCGGGAACAGATACGCAGTATTTT
CDR3 protein: CASSRLAGTDTQYF

J gene: TRBJ2-1
clone size: -
V gene: TRBV28
D gene: -
CDR3 DNA: TGTGCCAGCAGTTTCCCCAGGGCGGTCCACAATGAGCAGTTCTTC
CDR3 protein: CASSFPRAVHNEQFF

J gene: TRBJ2-2
clone size: -
V gene: TRBV21-1
D gene: -
CDR3 DNA: TGTGCCAGCGGCTATTGGGGGGAGCTGTTTTTT
CDR3 protein: CASGYWGELFF

J gene: TRBJ2-7
clone size: -
V gene: TRBV15
D gene: TRBD2
CDR3 DNA: TGTGCCACCAGCAGAGATAGCGGGAGCTCCTACGAGCAGTACTTC
CDR3 protein: CATSRDSGSSYEQYF

J gene: TRBJ2-7
clone size: -
V gene: TRBV6-5
D gene: TRBD1
CDR3 DNA: TGTGCCAGCAGGGCCACAGGGGGTCTTGGGGAGCAGTACTTC
CDR3 protein: CASRATGGLGEQYF

J gene: TRBJ2-4
clone size: -
V gene: TRBV6-5
D gene: TRBD2
CDR3 DNA: TGTGCCAGCACGGGGCTAGCGGGTCCCAAAAGCATTCAGTACTTC
CDR3 protein: CASTGLAGPKSIQYF

J gene: TRBJ2-7
clone size: -
V gene: TRBV28
D gene: TRBD2
CDR3 DNA: TGTGCCAGCAGTTACCCCGCGGGGGGACGGGGATTAGCGGCAGAGTACTTC
CDR3 protein: CASSYPAGGRGLAAEYF

J gene: TRBJ1-5
clone size: -
V gene: TRBV5-1
D gene: -
CDR3 DNA: TGCGCCAGCAGCTCTACAGGGAGAGGGGATCAGCCCCAGCATTTT
CDR3 protein: CASSSTGRGDQPQHF

J gene: TRBJ2-1
clone size: once
V gene: TRBV5-4
D gene: TRBD2
CDR3 DNA: TGTGCCAGCAGCTTGGCGAGGACTAGCGGGAGCAATGAGCAGTTCTTC
CDR3 protein: CASSLARTSGSNEQFF

J gene: TRBJ1-2
clone size: -
V gene: TRBV27
D gene: TRBD1
CDR3 DNA: TGTGCCAGCAGTTTATTTGGGGACAGGGCTATCGCTAACTATGGCTACACCTTC
CDR3 protein: CASSLFGDRAIANYGYTF

J gene: TRBJ2-1
clone size: -
V gene: TRBV6-5
D gene: -
CDR3 DNA: TGTGCCAGCAGAGACCAAGCTGGGGAGCAGTTCTTC
CDR3 protein: CASRDQAGEQFF

J gene: TRBJ2-7
clone size: once
V gene: TRBV30
D gene: -
CDR3 DNA: TGTGCCTGGAGTTCCGGGTTCTCCTACGAGCAGTACTTC
CDR3 protein: CAWSSGFSYEQYF

J gene: TRBJ2-3
clone size: -
V gene: TRBV6-5
D gene: TRBD1
CDR3 DNA: TGTGCCAGCAGCGGACACGACAGGGTGGCGCAGTATTTT
CDR3 protein: CASSGHDRVAQYF

J gene: TRBJ2-1
clone size: -
V gene: TRBV9
D gene: -
CDR3 DNA: TGTGCCAGCAGCACGGGACCTCCCCATGAGCAGTTCTTC
CDR3 protein: CASSTGPPHEQFF